These 30 T cell receptor beta chains were all obtained from the same sample, sequenced in a study of PD-L1 blockade in urothelial cancer. Measured with immunoSEQ multiplex PCR; TCRdb has only the in-frame clones, and not every one. The data show 90,000 to 120,000 clones, about 90% seen once. Sequences were derived from PBMCs, sampled around atezolizumab (anti-PD-L1) treatment. These receptors came from a woman older than 75 with urothelial cancer.

The chain couples TRBV6-1 to TRBJ2-1; possible D gene TRBD2, 6 bases. The germline CDR1 and CDR2 sequences are MNHNS and SASEGT. The CDR3 is made up of 16 amino acids. Trimming stripped 0 bases from V and 1 base from J, with 10 bases between. The CDR3 protein is CASSEAAGQSYNEQFF. The CDR3 DNA follows: TGTGCCAGCAGTGAAGCGGCGGGGCAGTCCTACAATGAGCAGTTCTTC.

The genes are TRBV29-1 and TRBJ2-1; D perhaps matches TRBD2 (5 bases). Germline CDR1 reads SQVTM; CDR2 reads ANQGSEA. There are 10 residues in the CDR3. The V end lost 3 bases, the J end lost 13 bases, and 10 bases lay between the germline ends. The CDR3 region has the DNA TGCAGCGTTGACTCGGGGAGCCAGTTCTTC. Translating it yields CSVDSGSQFF.

The chain links TRBV18 to TRBJ1-1; D ambiguous. CDR1 is KGHSH, CDR2 LQKENI, per germline. The CDR3 runs to 16 residues. Trimming took off 3 bases at V and 0 bases at J, with 14 bases between the two ends. The DNA for the CDR3 is TGTGCCAGCTCACCTGAATCCCTTAGCATGAACACTGAAGCTTTCTTT. Its protein product is CASSPESLSMNTEAFF.

The CDR3 DNA follows: TGTGCCAGCAGCAAGGACATCTACGAGCAGTACTTC. It specifies CASSKDIYEQYF. V usage is TRBV5-4 and J usage is TRBJ2-7; a weak D match, TRBD1 (5 bases). This CDR3 spans 12 amino acids. Germline V gene sequence: CDR1 SGHNT, CDR2 YYREEE (reference sequence). Between the trimmed V and J ends, which lost 4 bases and 3 bases, there was a span of 8 bases.

The CDR3, as DNA: TGTGCCAGCAGCCCCCCCCCGAGGACTAGCGGGGCGCGGGGGCTCTACGAGCAGTACTTC. Translating it yields CASSPPPRTSGARGLYEQYF. This chain uses TRBV7-8 with TRBJ2-7; TRBD2 agrees at 12 bases. Germline V gene data show CDR1 as SGHVS and CDR2 as FQNEAQ. The CDR3 runs to 20 residues. Trimming removed 5 bases from V and 3 bases from J; junction bases left unmatched: 20.

The chain has TRBV10-3 and TRBJ2-7, with 7 bases that match TRBD2. CDR1 and CDR2 from the germline V gene are ENHRY and SYGVKD. V trimming: 2 bases; J trimming: 6 bases; junction bases outside the gene matches: 10. The CDR3 spans 15 residues. The CDR3 loop is CAISETTGGAGEQYF. The CDR3, as DNA: TGTGCCATCAGTGAGACAACGGGGGGAGCGGGCGAGCAGTACTTC.

This clone has more than one count but fewer than ten. The DNA of the CDR3 is TGTGCCAGCAGCTTAGAGCTCACTAGCGGGAGACCCCATGAGCAGTTCTTC. Translating gives CASSLELTSGRPHEQFF. This chain joins TRBV7-3 and TRBJ2-1; 11 nucleotides match TRBD2. Trimming took 2 bases from V and 8 from J; bases not matched to a gene: 11. The germline CDR1 and CDR2 sequences are SGHTA and FQGTGA. This CDR3 contains 17 residues.

This rearrangement joins TRBV5-1 to TRBJ2-1, with 7 bases aligning to TRBD1. The junction had 4 bases not matched to a gene; V was cut back by 0 bases and J by 7 bases. This CDR3 has 14 residues. Germline V gene sequence: CDR1 SGHRS, CDR2 YFSETQ. CDR3: CASSLGQGVNEQFF. As DNA, the CDR3 is TGCGCCAGCAGCTTGGGACAGGGTGTAAATGAGCAGTTCTTC.

The genes are TRBV10-3 and TRBJ2-2; 8 nucleotides match TRBD2. CDR3 length equals 14 residues. V lost 10 bases and J lost 2; bases outside the gene matches: 6. Germline V gene lookup returns CDR1 ENHRY and CDR2 SYGVKD. DNA of the CDR3: TGTGCCAGCGGGGGGACGATCAACACCGGGGAGCTGTTTTTT. Translation gives CASGGTINTGELFF.

V and J are TRBV7-9 and TRBJ2-7; 7 bases line up with TRBD2. CDR1 is SEHNR and CDR2 is FQNEAQ in the germline V gene (reference sequence). The CDR3 is made up of 16 amino acids. V lost 5 bases to trimming and J lost 1 base; unmatched junction nucleotides: 11. In DNA form, the CDR3 reads TGTGCCAGCAGCCCCCAGGTAGGGCGGGAGTCCTACGAGCAGTACTTC. This codes for CASSPQVGRESYEQYF.

The chain links TRBV21-1 to TRBJ1-1. TRBV21-1 has pseudogene status. This CDR3 is built from 11 residues. Here the CDR3 reads CASSNIGEAFF. The CDR3, as DNA: TGTGCCAGCAGCAATATCGGTGAAGCTTTCTTT.

The chain couples TRBV25-1 to TRBJ2-5; possible D gene TRBD2, 6 bases. The CDR3 covers 11 residues. Per the germline V gene, CDR1 is MGHDK and CDR2 is SYGVNS. V was pared by 8 bases and J by 5 bases, with 9 bases between. The CDR3, as DNA: TGTGCCAGCTCAGGGAGGGAGACCCAGTACTTC. Its translation: CASSGRETQYF. Based on the CDR3 plus reference TRBV25-1 and TRBJ2-5, the full variable domain is EADIYQTPRYLVIGTGKKITLECSQTMGHDKMYWYQQDPGMELHLIHYSYGVNSTEKGDLSSESTVSRIRTEHFPLTLESARPSHTSQYLCASSGRETQYFGPGTRLLVL.

The chain combines TRBV15 with TRBJ2-1, with 7 nucleotides matching TRBD2. Per the germline V gene, CDR1 is LNHNV and CDR2 is YYDKDF (reference sequence). V dropped 6 bases and J dropped 3; count of bases not matched to a gene: 11. The CDR3 runs to 16 residues. The CDR3 spells CATRGSGTPVYNEQFF. CDR3 DNA sequence: TGTGCCACCAGGGGGAGCGGGACTCCCGTCTACAATGAGCAGTTCTTC.

The genes are TRBV5-6 and TRBJ2-7, with 8 bases identical to TRBD2. The V gene's germline CDR1 is SGHDT and CDR2 YYEEEE. The CDR3 is 15 residues long. Trimming cost V 6 bases and J 7 bases; bases outside gene matches: 15. CDR3 amino acids: CASTLLTAGVGEQYF. The CDR3 DNA is TGTGCCAGCACCCTTTTGACAGCGGGAGTAGGGGAGCAGTACTTC.

The chain has TRBV18 and TRBJ2-2; D possibly corresponds to TRBD1 (6 bases). The CDR3 sequence is 15 residues long. The germline V and J ends were trimmed by 3 bases and 1 base, with 9 bases remaining between them. The germline gives CDR1 KGHSH, CDR2 LQKENI. The CDR3 protein is CASSPRTENTGELFF. CDR3 nucleotides: TGTGCCAGCTCACCCCGGACAGAGAACACCGGGGAGCTGTTTTTT.

The chain couples TRBV18 to TRBJ1-1; D is possibly TRBD1 (5 bases). V shed 6 bases and J shed 4 bases, with 12 bases lying between them. Germline-derived CDR1 and CDR2 are KGHSH and LQKENI. This CDR3 region has 13 residues. The chain's CDR3 is CASSPAGGTEAFF. CDR3 DNA sequence: TGTGCCAGCTCCCCAGCCGGGGGCACTGAAGCTTTCTTT.

The rearrangement links TRBV6-1 to TRBJ1-2, with D maybe TRBD1 (6 bases). V lost 6 bases, J lost 8 bases, and 16 bases lay in between. Looked up from germline, CDR1 is MNHNS and CDR2 is SASEGT. The CDR3 sequence is 13 residues long. The CDR3 sequence: CASSEGGTGGYTF. The CDR3 DNA follows: TGTGCCAGCAGCGAGGGGGGGACGGGAGGCTACACCTTC.

The chain carries TRBV10-3 and TRBJ1-1; no clear D. Deletions cut 4 bases from V and 1 base from J, with 7 bases between. The germline CDR1 and CDR2 sequences are ENHRY and SYGVKD. The CDR3 spans 13 residues. This chain's CDR3 is CAISVERNTEAFF. The CDR3 nucleotides read TGTGCCATCAGTGTGGAGAGGAACACTGAAGCTTTCTTT.

The chain carries TRBV28 and TRBJ2-7; 9 bases line up with TRBD1. CDR1 MDHEN and CDR2 SYDVKM come from the germline V gene. This CDR3 is 16 amino acids long. Losses at the gene ends were 4 bases for V and 2 bases for J; bases not matched to a gene: 9. The CDR3 DNA follows: TGTGCCAGCAGTTCGCCCACCGGGACAGGGACCTACGAGCAGTACTTC. It codes for CASSSPTGTGTYEQYF.

The CDR3 bases are TGTGCCTGGACCCAGGACACCTCTGGAAACACCATATATTTT. Residues: CAWTQDTSGNTIYF. The gene calls are TRBV30 and TRBJ1-3; possible D gene TRBD1, 5 bases. The germline V and J ends were trimmed by 4 bases and 0 bases, with 10 bases remaining between them. The CDR3 covers 14 residues. CDR1 and CDR2 (germline): GTSNPN, SVGIG (reference sequence).

The V and J genes are TRBV5-1 and TRBJ2-7; 9 bases are shared with TRBD1. Looked up from germline, CDR1 is SGHRS and CDR2 is YFSETQ. The trim removed 4 bases at V and 1 base at J, leaving 3 bases unmatched. The CDR3 contains 14 residues. CDR3 sequence (DNA): TGCGCCAGCAGCCCCGGGACAGGGTCCTACGAGCAGTACTTC. Protein sequence: CASSPGTGSYEQYF.

This rearrangement joins TRBV15 to TRBJ1-5; a possible D gene is TRBD1 (5 bases). Trimming stripped 0 bases from V and 6 bases from J, with 15 bases between. CDR3 length equals 16 residues. Germline V gene lookup returns CDR1 LNHNV and CDR2 YYDKDF (reference sequence). The CDR3 region has the DNA TGTGCCACCAGCAGAGATGAAGGGGCCGTAGGTCAGCCCCAGCATTTT. Its protein product is CATSRDEGAVGQPQHF.

The rearrangement uses TRBV14 and TRBJ1-2, with TRBD1 as a possible D gene (5 bases). CDR3 length: 15 residues. The germline V gene has CDR1 SGHDN and CDR2 FVKESK. The V gene lost 5 bases and the J gene lost 8 bases, with 21 bases spanning the gap. CDR3 residues: CASSRRGSGTVGYTF. The CDR3, as DNA: TGTGCCAGCAGCAGAAGAGGAAGCGGGACCGTCGGCTACACCTTC.

The chain links TRBV14 to TRBJ2-5; TRBD2 matches 9 bases. Germline assignment: CDR1 SGHDN and CDR2 FVKESK. The CDR3 is 15 residues long. With V trimmed by 4 bases and J by 5 bases, 8 bases remained unmatched. CDR3 sequence reads: CASSPAGTSIETQYF. DNA for the CDR3: TGTGCCAGCAGCCCCGCCGGGACTAGCATCGAGACCCAGTACTTC.

The CDR3 protein is CASSFGTVSGANVLTF. DNA for the CDR3: TGTGCCAGCAGTTTTGGGACTGTCTCTGGGGCCAACGTCCTGACTTTC. The genes are TRBV28 and TRBJ2-6; possibly TRBD2 for D (6 bases). The CDR3 extends over 16 amino acids. Germline lookup yields CDR1 MDHEN and CDR2 SYDVKM. Trimming stripped 3 bases from V and 0 bases from J, with 9 bases between.

This chain connects TRBV6-1 to TRBJ1-2; D perhaps matches TRBD1 (5 bases). V was shortened by 10 bases and J by 3 bases, with 12 bases between the two germline ends. The CDR3 extends over 12 amino acids. The V gene's germline CDR1 is MNHNS and CDR2 SASEGT. The DNA of the CDR3 is TGTGCCACCCGGGGGAGTGACTATGGCTACACCTTC. Its protein product is CATRGSDYGYTF.

The chain has TRBV6-1 and TRBJ1-5; 10 bases fit TRBD1. Germline V gene lookup returns CDR1 MNHNS and CDR2 SASEGT. Trimming removed 4 bases from V and 3 bases from J; junction bases left unmatched: 6. The CDR3 length is 16 residues. This CDR3 reads CASSVRGQGFNQPQHF. As DNA, the CDR3 is TGTGCCAGCAGTGTGCGGGGACAGGGGTTCAATCAGCCCCAGCATTTT.

Written as DNA, the CDR3 is TGCAGCGTTTCCGACAGGGCTTACTATGGCTACACCTTC. Encoded protein: CSVSDRAYYGYTF. This chain links TRBV29-1 with TRBJ1-2, with 7 bases identical to TRBD1. This CDR3 has 13 amino acids. The V and J ends lost 5 bases and 3 bases, in that order; junction bases with no gene match: 6. Germline CDR1 SQVTM, CDR2 ANQGSEA.

The chain uses TRBV30 and TRBJ2-7; possible D gene TRBD2, 6 bases. Trimming took off 3 bases at V and 2 bases at J, with 11 bases between the two ends. Germline V gene lookup returns CDR1 GTSNPN and CDR2 SVGIG (reference sequence). The CDR3 length is 13 residues. CDR3 in amino acids: CAWSRDWTYEQYF. The CDR3 DNA sequence: TGTGCCTGGAGCCGGGACTGGACCTACGAGCAGTACTTC.

The rearrangement links TRBV28 to TRBJ1-5, with TRBD1 identical over 7 bases. Germline V gene lookup returns CDR1 MDHEN and CDR2 SYDVKM. J lost 8 bases, V lost 3 bases, and 16 bases had no gene match. This CDR3 has 17 amino acids. Here the CDR3 DNA reads TGTGCCAGCAGTTTTTATGGGAACAGGGGAACTTCGGAGCCCCAGCATTTT. Translated, it gives CASSFYGNRGTSEPQHF.